This passage covers 8 T cell receptor beta chains from one sample sequenced in a study of blood T cell repertoires in COVID-19. Measured with immunoSEQ multiplex PCR; TCRdb has only the in-frame clones, and not every one. The table shows about 140,000 clones, with approximately 88% occurring only once. The sample consisted of peripheral blood. The receptor set was obtained from a man between 65 and 85 years old with acute or convalescent COVID-19.

This clone was seen just once. The chain employs TRBV7-9 and TRBJ2-7, with 8 bases lining up with TRBD1. The CDR3 is made up of 18 amino acids. With 7 bases clipped from V and 0 bases from J, the junction kept 17 bases outside the gene matches. Germline CDR1 and CDR2: SEHNR and FQNEAQ (reference sequence). CDR3 nucleotides: TGTGCCAGCAACCGTTGGGGCGGTAGACAGGGGACCTCCTACGAGCAGTACTTC. The encoded protein is CASNRWGGRQGTSYEQYF.

The genes are TRBV5-5 and TRBJ2-3; D is possibly TRBD2 (6 bases). V was pared by 0 bases and J by 4 bases, with 9 bases between. Germline assignment: CDR1 SGHKS and CDR2 YYEKEE (reference sequence). CDR3 length equals 14 residues. The CDR3 is CASSLVGRPDTQYF. In nucleotides, the CDR3 is TGTGCCAGCAGCTTGGTGGGGAGGCCAGATACGCAGTATTTT.

This clone was seen only a few times. The chain uses TRBV19 and TRBJ1-1; tentatively, D is TRBD1 (6 bases). CDR3 size: 13 residues. Germline values: CDR1 LNHDA, CDR2 SQIVND (reference sequence). The V and J ends lost 3 bases and 10 bases respectively, with 15 bases between them. DNA for the CDR3: TGTGCCAGTAGTATGGAAGACAGGTCCGGAGCTTTCTTT. Amino acid sequence: CASSMEDRSGAFF.

The chain combines TRBV10-3 with TRBJ2-7; 9 bases are a match to TRBD1. The CDR3 has 11 residues. The junction had 1 base not matched to a gene; V was cut back by 10 bases and J by 3 bases. Germline loops: CDR1 ENHRY, CDR2 SYGVKD. CDR3 sequence: CATGQGYEQYF. CDR3 DNA: TGTGCCACGGGACAGGGCTACGAGCAGTACTTC.

This chain connects TRBV27 to TRBJ1-5; 9 bases line up with TRBD1. Trimming took 5 bases from V and 1 from J; bases not matched to a gene: 3. This CDR3 has 15 amino acids. CDR1 and CDR2 (germline): MNHEY, SMNVEV (reference sequence). The CDR3 coding sequence is TGTGCCAGCAGTCAAGGGACAGGGAGCAATCAGCCCCAGCATTTT. Its protein is CASSQGTGSNQPQHF.

This clone showed up just once. V is TRBV7-9 and J is TRBJ1-1, with D tentatively TRBD1 (6 bases). CDR1 is SEHNR, CDR2 FQNEAQ, per germline (reference sequence). Trimming cost V 1 base and J 1 base, with 10 bases left between them. CDR3 size: 15 residues. The CDR3 DNA follows: TGTGCCAGCAGCTTAGTGGGGACACCGAACACTGAAGCTTTCTTT. This sequence encodes CASSLVGTPNTEAFF.

The rearrangement uses TRBV6-5 and TRBJ1-1; unclear D gene. The CDR3 is made up of 13 amino acids. From germline, CDR1 is MNHEY and CDR2 SVGAGI. With 5 bases removed from V and 9 bases from J, the gap between germline ends came to 16 bases. CDR3 sequence reads: CASSPETRSKAFF. In DNA form, the CDR3 reads TGTGCCAGCAGTCCGGAGACTCGAAGTAAAGCTTTCTTT.

Note on this clone: The conserved phenylalanine or tryptophan is not found at the CDR3 terminus, so this likely reflects a read error. The chain joins TRBV25-1 to TRBJ1-2; D ambiguous. V dropped 0 bases and J dropped 8 bases, with 10 bases sitting between them. The V gene's germline CDR1 is MGHDK and CDR2 SYGVNS. The CDR3 is 13 amino acids. CDR3 DNA sequence: TGTGCCAGCAGTGAATACGAATTCGGCGGCTACACCCTC. This codes for CASSEYEFGGYTL.